This T cell receptor beta chain originates from a study of cytomegalovirus exposure and HLA in healthy donors. General study results and limits: A missense DCLRE1C variant was associated with V- and J-gene trimming of TCR beta chains in a later analysis, and an independent cohort replicated the association. An ancestry cluster, one associated with Asian ancestry, reportedly showed fewer N-insertions than the approximately 650-donor mean in a later analysis.

Between the trimmed V and J ends, which lost 9 bases and 7 bases, there was a span of 7 bases. CDR1 and CDR2 (germline): LNHDA, SQIVND (reference sequence). CDR3 size: 9 residues. 13 Jbeta primers and 60 Vbeta primers were used for the PCR. Measured with immunoSEQ multiplex PCR; TCRdb has only the in-frame clones, and not every one. The sample includes some 90,000 clones, just under 70% seen only once; the top ten take 2.5% to 3%. Nominally healthy donors were sampled, though unrecorded immune exposures were likely. On this clone itself: The antigen is undetermined.

The sequenced sample consisted of PBMCs. The chain is built from TRBV19 and TRBJ2-7; D is unclear. The sequence was collected from a man aged 45 to 65 in good health and CMV-seronegative. CDR3 residues: CASFLEQYV. The CDR3 DNA sequence: TGTGCCAGCTTCCTAGAGCAGTACGTC.